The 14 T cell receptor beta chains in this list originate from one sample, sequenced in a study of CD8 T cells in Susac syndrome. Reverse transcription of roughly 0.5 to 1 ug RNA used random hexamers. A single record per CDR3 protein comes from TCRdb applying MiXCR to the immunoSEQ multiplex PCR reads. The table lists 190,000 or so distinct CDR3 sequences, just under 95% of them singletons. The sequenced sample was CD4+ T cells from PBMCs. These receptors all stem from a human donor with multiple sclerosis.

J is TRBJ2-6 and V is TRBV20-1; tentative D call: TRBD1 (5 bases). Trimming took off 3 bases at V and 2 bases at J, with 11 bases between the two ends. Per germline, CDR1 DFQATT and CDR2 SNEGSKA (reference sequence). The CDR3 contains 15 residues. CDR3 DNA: TGCAGTGCTAGGGTGTTCAGGGCTGGGGCCAACGTCCTGACTTTC. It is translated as CSARVFRAGANVLTF.

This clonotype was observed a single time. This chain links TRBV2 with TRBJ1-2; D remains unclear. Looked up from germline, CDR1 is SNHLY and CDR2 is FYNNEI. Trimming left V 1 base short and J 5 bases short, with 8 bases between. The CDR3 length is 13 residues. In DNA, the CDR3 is TGTGCCAGCAGTGAAGTCTTGAGTTATGGCTACACCTTC. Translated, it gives CASSEVLSYGYTF.

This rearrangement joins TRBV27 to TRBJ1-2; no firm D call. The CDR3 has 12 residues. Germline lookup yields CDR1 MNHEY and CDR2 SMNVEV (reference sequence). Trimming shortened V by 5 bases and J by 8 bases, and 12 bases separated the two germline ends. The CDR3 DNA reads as TGTGCCAGCAGTAGCTCCCCGGGAGGCTACACCTTC. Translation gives CASSSSPGGYTF.

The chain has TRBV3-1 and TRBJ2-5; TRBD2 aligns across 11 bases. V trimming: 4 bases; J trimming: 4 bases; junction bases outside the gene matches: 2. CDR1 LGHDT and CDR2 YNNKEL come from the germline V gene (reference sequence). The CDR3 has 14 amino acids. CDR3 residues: CASSRGTSGETQYF. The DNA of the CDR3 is TGTGCCAGCAGCCGTGGGACTAGCGGAGAGACCCAGTACTTC.

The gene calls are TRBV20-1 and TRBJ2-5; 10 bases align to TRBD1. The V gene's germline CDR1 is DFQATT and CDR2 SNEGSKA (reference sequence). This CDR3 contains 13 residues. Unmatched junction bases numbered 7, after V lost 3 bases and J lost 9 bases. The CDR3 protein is CSASRDRGSAQYF. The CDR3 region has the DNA TGCAGTGCTAGTAGGGACAGGGGATCGGCCCAGTACTTC.

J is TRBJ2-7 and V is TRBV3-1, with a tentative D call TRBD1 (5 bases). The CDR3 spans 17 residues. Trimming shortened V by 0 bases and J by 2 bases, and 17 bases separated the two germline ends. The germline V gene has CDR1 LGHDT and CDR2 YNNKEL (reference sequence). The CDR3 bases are TGTGCCAGCAGCCAAGAATATGGGGCAGGTCGGGCCTACGAGCAGTACTTC. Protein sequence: CASSQEYGAGRAYEQYF.

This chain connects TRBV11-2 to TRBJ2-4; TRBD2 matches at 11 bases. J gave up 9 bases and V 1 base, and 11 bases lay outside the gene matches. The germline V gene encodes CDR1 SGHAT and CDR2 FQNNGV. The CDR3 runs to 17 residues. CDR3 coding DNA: TGTGCCAGCAGCTTAGCCACTAGCGGGGGATTCGGGGGCATTCAGTACTTC. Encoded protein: CASSLATSGGFGGIQYF.

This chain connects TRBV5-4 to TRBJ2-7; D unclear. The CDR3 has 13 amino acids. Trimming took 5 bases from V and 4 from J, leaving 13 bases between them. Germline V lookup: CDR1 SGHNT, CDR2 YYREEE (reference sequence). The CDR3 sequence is CASSSDGPYEQYV. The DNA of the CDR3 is TGTGCCAGCAGTTCTGATGGTCCGTACGAGCAGTACGTC.

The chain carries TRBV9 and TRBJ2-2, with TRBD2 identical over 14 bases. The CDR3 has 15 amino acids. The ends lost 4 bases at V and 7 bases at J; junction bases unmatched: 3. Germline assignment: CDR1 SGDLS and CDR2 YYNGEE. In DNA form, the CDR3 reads TGTGCCAGCAGCAAGGGACTAGCGGGGGTCGGGGAGCTGTTTTTT. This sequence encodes CASSKGLAGVGELFF.

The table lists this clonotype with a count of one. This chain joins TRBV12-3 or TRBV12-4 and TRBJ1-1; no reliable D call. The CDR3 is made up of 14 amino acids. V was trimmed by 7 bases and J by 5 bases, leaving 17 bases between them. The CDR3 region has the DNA TGTGCCAGCACCCTTTACGGGGTCGGGACTGAAGCTTTCTTT. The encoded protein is CASTLYGVGTEAFF.

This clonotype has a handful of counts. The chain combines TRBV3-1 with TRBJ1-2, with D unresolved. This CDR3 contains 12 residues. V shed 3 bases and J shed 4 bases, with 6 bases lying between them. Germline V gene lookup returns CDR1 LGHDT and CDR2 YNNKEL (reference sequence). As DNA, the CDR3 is TGTGCCAGCAGCCAGGAGGGCTATGGCTACACCTTC. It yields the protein CASSQEGYGYTF. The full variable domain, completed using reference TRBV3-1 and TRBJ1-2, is DTAVSQTPKYLVTQMGNDKSIKCEQNLGHDTMYWYKQDSKKFLKIMFSYNNKELIINETVPNRFSPKSPDKAHLNLHINSLELGDSAVYFCASSQEGYGYTFGSGTRLTVV.

Written as DNA, the CDR3 is TGCAGCGGAACAAGGGGGGGAGACACTGAAGCTTTCTTT. The encoded protein is CSGTRGGDTEAFF. This sequence joins TRBV29-1 and TRBJ1-1; possible D gene TRBD1, 6 bases. The CDR3 totals 13 residues. CDR1 is SQVTM and CDR2 is ANQGSEA in the germline V gene. Trimming stripped 7 bases from V and 3 bases from J, with 15 bases between.

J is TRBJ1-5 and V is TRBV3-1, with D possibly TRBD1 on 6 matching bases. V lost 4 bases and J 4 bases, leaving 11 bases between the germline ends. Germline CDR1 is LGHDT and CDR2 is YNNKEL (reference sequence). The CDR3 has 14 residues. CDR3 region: CASSLGQYNQPQHF. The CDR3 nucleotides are TGTGCCAGCAGCCTGGGACAATATAATCAGCCCCAGCATTTT.

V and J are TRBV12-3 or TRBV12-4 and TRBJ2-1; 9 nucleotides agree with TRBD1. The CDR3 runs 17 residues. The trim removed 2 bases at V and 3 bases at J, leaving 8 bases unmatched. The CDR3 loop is CASSLSEAGQGYNEQFF. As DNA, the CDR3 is TGTGCCAGCAGTTTATCTGAAGCGGGACAGGGCTACAATGAGCAGTTCTTC.